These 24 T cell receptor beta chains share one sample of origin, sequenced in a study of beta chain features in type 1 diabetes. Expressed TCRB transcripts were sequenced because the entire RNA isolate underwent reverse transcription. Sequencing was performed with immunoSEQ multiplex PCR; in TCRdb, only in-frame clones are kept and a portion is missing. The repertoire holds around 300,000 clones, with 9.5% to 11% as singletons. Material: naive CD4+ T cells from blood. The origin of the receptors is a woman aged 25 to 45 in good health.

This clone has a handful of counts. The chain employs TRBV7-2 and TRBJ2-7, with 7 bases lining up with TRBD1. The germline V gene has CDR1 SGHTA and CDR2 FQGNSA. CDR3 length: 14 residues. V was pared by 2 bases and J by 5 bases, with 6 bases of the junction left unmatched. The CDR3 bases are TGTGCCAGCAGCTTACAGAGGGACAGCCACGAGCAGTACTTC. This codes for CASSLQRDSHEQYF.

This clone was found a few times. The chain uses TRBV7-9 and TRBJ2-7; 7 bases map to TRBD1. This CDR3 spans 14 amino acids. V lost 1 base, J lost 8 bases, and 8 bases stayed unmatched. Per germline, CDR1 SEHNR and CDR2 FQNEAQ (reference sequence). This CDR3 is CASSLVQGQTKQYF. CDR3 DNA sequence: TGTGCCAGCAGCTTAGTCCAGGGACAGACCAAGCAGTACTTC.

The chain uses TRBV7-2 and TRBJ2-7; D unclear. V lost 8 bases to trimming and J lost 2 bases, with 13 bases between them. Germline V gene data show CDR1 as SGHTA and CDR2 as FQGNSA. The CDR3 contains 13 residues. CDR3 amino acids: CASRAGVTYEQYF. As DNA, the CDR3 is TGTGCCAGCCGAGCCGGAGTGACCTACGAGCAGTACTTC.

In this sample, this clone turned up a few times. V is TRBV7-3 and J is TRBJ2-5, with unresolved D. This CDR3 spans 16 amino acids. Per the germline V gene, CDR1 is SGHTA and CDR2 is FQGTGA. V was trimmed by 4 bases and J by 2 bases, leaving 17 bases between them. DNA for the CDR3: TGTGCCAGCAGCTCCCCCCGGGTAGCAGCACAAGAGACCCAGTACTTC. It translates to CASSSPRVAAQETQYF.

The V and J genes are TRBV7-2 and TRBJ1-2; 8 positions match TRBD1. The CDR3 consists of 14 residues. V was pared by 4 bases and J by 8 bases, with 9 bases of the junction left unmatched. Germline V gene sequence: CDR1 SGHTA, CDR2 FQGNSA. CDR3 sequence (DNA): TGTGCCAGCAGCTCGGGACAGGTGTTTCGCGGCTACACCTTC. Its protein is CASSSGQVFRGYTF.

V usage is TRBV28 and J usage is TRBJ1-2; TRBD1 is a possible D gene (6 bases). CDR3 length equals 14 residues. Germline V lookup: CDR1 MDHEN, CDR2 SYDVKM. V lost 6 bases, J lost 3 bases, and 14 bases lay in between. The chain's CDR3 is CASRKQGGDYGYTF. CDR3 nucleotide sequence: TGTGCCAGCAGAAAACAAGGGGGGGACTATGGCTACACCTTC.

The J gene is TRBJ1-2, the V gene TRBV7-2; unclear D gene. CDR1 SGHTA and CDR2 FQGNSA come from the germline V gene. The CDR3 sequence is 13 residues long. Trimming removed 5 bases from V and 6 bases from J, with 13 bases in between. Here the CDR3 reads CASSPTHTHGYTF. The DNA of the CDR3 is TGTGCCAGCAGCCCCACTCATACGCATGGCTACACCTTC. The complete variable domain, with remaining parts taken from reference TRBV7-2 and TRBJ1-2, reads GAGVSQSPSNKVTEKGKDVELRCDPISGHTALYWYRQSLGQGLEFLIYFQGNSAPDKSGLPSDRFSAERTGGSVSTLTIQRTQQEDSAVYLCASSPTHTHGYTFGSGTRLTVV.

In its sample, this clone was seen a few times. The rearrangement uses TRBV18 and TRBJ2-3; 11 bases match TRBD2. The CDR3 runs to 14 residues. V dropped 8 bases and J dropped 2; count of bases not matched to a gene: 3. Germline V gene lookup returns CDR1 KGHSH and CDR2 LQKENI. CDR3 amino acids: CASLSGRATDTQYF. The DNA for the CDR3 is TGTGCCAGCCTTAGCGGGAGGGCCACAGATACGCAGTATTTT.

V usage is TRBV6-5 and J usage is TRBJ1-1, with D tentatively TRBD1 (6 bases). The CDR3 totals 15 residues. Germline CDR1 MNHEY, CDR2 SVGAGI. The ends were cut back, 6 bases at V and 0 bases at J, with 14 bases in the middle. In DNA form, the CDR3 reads TGTGCCAGCAGGGGGACAAGGTTTATGAACACTGAAGCTTTCTTT. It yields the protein CASRGTRFMNTEAFF.

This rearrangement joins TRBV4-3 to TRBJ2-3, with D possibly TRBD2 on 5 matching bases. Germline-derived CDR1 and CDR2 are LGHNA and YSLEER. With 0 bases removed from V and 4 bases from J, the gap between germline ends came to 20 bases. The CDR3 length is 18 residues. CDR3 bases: TGCGCCAGCAGCCAAGATCGAAGGCTAGGCCTGGGAGCAGATACGCAGTATTTT. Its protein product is CASSQDRRLGLGADTQYF.

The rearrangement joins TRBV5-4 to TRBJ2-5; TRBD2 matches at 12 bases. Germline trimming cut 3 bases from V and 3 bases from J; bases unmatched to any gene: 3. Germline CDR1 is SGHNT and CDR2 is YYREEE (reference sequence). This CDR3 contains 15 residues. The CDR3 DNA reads TGTGCCAGCAGCTCCCGACTAGCGGGGGAAGAGACCCAGTACTTC. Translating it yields CASSSRLAGEETQYF. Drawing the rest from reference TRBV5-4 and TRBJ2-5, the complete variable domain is ETGVTQSPTHLIKTRGQQVTLRCSSQSGHNTVSWYQQALGQGPQFIFQYYREEENGRGNFPPRFSGLQFPNYSSELNVNALELDDSALYLCASSSRLAGEETQYFGPGTRLLVL.

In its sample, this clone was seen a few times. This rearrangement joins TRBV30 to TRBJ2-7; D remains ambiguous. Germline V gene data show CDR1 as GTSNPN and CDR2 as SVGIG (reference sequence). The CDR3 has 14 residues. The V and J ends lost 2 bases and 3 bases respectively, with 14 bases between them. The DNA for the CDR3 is TGTGCCTGGAGTACAACGACACGACGCTACGAGCAGTACTTC. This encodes CAWSTTTRRYEQYF.

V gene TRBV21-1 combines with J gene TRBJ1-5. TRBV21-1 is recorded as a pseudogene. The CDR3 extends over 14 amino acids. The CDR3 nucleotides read TGTGCCAGCAGCAAAGAGGGAGTGGGTTGGCCCCAGCATTTT. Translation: CASSKEGVGWPQHF.

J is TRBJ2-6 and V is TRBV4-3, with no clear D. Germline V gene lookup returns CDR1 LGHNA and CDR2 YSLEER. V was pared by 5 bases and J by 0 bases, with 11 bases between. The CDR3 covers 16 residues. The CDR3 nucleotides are TGCGCCAGCAGCTATAAGCTCGGCTCTGGGGCCAACGTCCTGACTTTC. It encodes CASSYKLGSGANVLTF.

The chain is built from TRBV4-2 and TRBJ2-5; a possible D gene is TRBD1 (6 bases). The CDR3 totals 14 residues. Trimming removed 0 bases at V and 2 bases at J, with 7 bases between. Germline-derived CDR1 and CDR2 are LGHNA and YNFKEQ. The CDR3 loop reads CASSQDGQQETQYF. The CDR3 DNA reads TGTGCCAGCAGCCAAGACGGACAGCAAGAGACCCAGTACTTC.

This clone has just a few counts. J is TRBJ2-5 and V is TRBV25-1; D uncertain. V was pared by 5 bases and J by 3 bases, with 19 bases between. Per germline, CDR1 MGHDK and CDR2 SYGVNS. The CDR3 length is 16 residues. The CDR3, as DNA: TGTGCCAGCAGTCTCCTGGGCAATCAAGTCGAAGAGACCCAGTACTTC. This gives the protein CASSLLGNQVEETQYF.

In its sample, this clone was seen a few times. CDR3 sequence: CASSPGGSLAGYNEQFF. CDR3 DNA: TGTGCCAGCAGCCCGGGGGGCAGCCTGGCGGGTTACAATGAGCAGTTCTTC. This chain joins TRBV7-2 and TRBJ2-1, with D maybe TRBD2 (7 bases). The CDR3 sequence is 17 residues long. V was pared by 5 bases and J by 4 bases, with 21 bases between. Germline V lookup: CDR1 SGHTA, CDR2 FQGNSA.

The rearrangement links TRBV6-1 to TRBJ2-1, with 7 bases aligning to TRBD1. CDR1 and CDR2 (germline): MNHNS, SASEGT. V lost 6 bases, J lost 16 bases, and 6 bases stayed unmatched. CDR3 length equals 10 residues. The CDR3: CASSRDRCFF. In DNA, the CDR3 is TGTGCCAGCAGCCGGGACAGATGCTTCTTC.

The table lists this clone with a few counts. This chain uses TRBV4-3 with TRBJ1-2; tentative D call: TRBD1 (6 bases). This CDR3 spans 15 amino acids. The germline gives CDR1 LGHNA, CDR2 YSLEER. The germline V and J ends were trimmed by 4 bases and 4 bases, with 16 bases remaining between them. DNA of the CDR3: TGCGCCAGCAGCCCGAACAGGGCTTTTGGCTATGGCTACACCTTC. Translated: CASSPNRAFGYGYTF.

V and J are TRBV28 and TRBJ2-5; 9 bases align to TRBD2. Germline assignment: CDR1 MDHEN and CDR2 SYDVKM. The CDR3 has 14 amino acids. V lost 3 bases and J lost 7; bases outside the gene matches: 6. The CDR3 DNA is TGTGCCAGCAGTTTTGGCGGGAGGGCGGGGACCCAGTACTTC. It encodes CASSFGGRAGTQYF. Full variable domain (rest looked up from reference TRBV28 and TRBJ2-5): DVKVTQSSRYLVKRTGEKVFLECVQDMDHENMFWYRQDPGLGLRLIYFSYDVKMKEKGDIPEGYSVSREKKERFSLILESASTNQTSMYLCASSFGGRAGTQYFGPGTRLLVL.

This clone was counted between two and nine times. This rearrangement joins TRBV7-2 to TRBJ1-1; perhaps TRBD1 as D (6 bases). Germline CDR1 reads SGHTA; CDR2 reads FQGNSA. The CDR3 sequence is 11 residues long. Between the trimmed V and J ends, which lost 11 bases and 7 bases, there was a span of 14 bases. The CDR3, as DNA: TGTGCCTGCCAGGGGTCTCTTGAAGCTTTCTTT. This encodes CACQGSLEAFF.

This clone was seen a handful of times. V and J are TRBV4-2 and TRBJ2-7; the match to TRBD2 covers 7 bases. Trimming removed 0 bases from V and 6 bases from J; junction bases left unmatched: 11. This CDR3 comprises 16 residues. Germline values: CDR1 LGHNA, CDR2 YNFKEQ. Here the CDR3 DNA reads TGTGCCAGCAGCCAAGATGATCCTAGCGGATCTAGCGAGCAGTACTTC. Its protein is CASSQDDPSGSSEQYF.

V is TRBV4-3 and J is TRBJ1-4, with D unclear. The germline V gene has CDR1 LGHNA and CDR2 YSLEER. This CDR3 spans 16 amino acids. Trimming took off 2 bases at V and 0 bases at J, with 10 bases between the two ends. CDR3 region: CASSQRLGATNEKLFF. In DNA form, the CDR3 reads TGCGCCAGCAGCCAACGACTAGGTGCAACTAATGAAAAACTGTTTTTT.

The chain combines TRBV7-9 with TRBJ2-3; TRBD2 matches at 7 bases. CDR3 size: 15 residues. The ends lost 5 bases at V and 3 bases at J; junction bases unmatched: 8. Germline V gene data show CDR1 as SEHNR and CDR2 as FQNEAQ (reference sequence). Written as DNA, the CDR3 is TGTGCCAGCAGCGCCGGCGTGGGGGGGACAGATACGCAGTATTTT. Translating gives CASSAGVGGTDTQYF.